A single sample is the source of the 23 T cell receptor beta chains below, sequenced in a study of prognosis after radiotherapy for stage I lung cancer. Genomic DNA served as the source from which two-round multiplex PCR generated TCR beta CDR3 amplicons. First-round PCR used primers specific to each TRBV and TRBJ gene. TCRdb re-called the multiplex PCR reads through MiXCR, storing one row per CDR3 protein. Of more than 30,000 distinct CDR3 sequences listed, about 34% are singletons. This sample comprised PBMCs, obtained before or after stereotactic body radiation therapy (not recorded which). The receptors shown here come from a donor of 50 years or more with non-small cell lung cancer.

The gene calls are TRBV5-4 and TRBJ2-3; D is undetermined. This CDR3 contains 13 residues. The V end lost 0 bases, the J end lost 4 bases, and 6 bases lay between the germline ends. The V gene's germline CDR1 is SGHNT and CDR2 YYREEE (reference sequence). The CDR3 DNA follows: TGTGCCAGCAGCTTGGACCTCTCAGATACGCAGTATTTT. It encodes CASSLDLSDTQYF.

This clonotype came up many times. V is TRBV12-3 or TRBV12-4 and J is TRBJ1-2; no reliable D call. Trimming took off 8 bases at V and 4 bases at J, with 8 bases between the two ends. The CDR3 is 11 amino acids. The CDR3 here is CASLPGYGYTF. The CDR3 bases are TGTGCCAGCCTACCGGGCTATGGCTACACCTTC.

This clonotype was counted a few times. Being one base from a much bigger clone, this may be a read error. The rearrangement joins TRBV2 to TRBJ1-3; 7 nucleotides agree with TRBD1. Unmatched junction bases numbered 9, after V lost 7 bases and J lost 0 bases. Germline V lookup: CDR1 SNHLY, CDR2 FYNNEI. The CDR3 is 16 amino acids. The CDR3 DNA reads TGTGCCAGCATCCAGCCGGGGACAGCCTCTGGAAACACCATATATTTT. This sequence encodes CASIQPGTASGNTIYF.

This clonotype was seen repeatedly, ten times or more. The V gene is TRBV5-1, the J gene TRBJ2-6; D uncertain. Trimming removed 7 bases at V and 0 bases at J, with 14 bases between. The CDR3 extends over 16 amino acids. The germline V gene has CDR1 SGHRS and CDR2 YFSETQ. The CDR3 is CASGLMVSSGANVLTF. In DNA form, the CDR3 reads TGCGCCAGCGGTTTAATGGTGAGCTCTGGGGCCAACGTCCTGACTTTC.

This rearrangement joins TRBV2 to TRBJ2-7; D is ambiguous. V was pared by 7 bases and J by 1 base, with 11 bases between. The CDR3 totals 13 residues. Germline loops: CDR1 SNHLY, CDR2 FYNNEI. CDR3 loop: CASTTGGSYEQYF. The CDR3 DNA reads TGTGCCAGCACGACTGGCGGTTCCTACGAGCAGTACTTC.

Of note for this clonotype: It differs at one base from a far larger clone, so likely a read error. In DNA form, the CDR3 reads TGTACCAGCAGCTCCCGGCCCCCGGGGTTCGGGTCCTACGAGCAGTACTTC. It encodes CTSSSRPPGFGSYEQYF. This chain links TRBV7-2 with TRBJ2-7, with D possibly TRBD2 on 5 matching bases. Germline V gives CDR1 SGHTA, CDR2 FQGNSA. The V end lost 4 bases, the J end lost 1 base, and 20 bases lay between the germline ends. CDR3 length: 17 amino acids. The full variable domain, its missing parts supplied by reference TRBV7-2 and TRBJ2-7, is GAGVSQSPSNKVTEKGKDVELRCDPISGHTALYWYRQSLGQGLEFLIYFQGNSAPDKSGLPSDRFSAERTGGSVSTLTIQRTQQEDSAVYLCTSSSRPPGFGSYEQYFGPGTRLTVT.

This clonotype was detected ten times or more. The chain has TRBV20-1 and TRBJ2-1; possible D gene TRBD2, 5 bases. Germline loops: CDR1 DFQATT, CDR2 SNEGSKA (reference sequence). There are 15 residues in the CDR3. The V and J ends lost 4 bases and 0 bases respectively, with 13 bases between them. CDR3 residues: CSAIPGESSYNEQFF. In DNA, the CDR3 is TGCAGTGCTATACCCGGGGAGAGCTCCTACAATGAGCAGTTCTTC.

Many counts were recorded for this clonotype. This chain links TRBV27 with TRBJ2-1, with a possible D match to TRBD2 (6 bases). The CDR3 runs 16 residues. Germline CDR1 is MNHEY and CDR2 is SMNVEV (reference sequence). V lost 5 bases, J lost 2 bases, and 16 bases lay in between. The chain's CDR3 is CASSGRGSGPYNEQFF. CDR3 nucleotides: TGTGCCAGCAGTGGCCGTGGGAGCGGGCCCTACAATGAGCAGTTCTTC.

On this clonotype: A read error is likely here: a far larger clone is one base away. V usage is TRBV24-1 and J usage is TRBJ2-7; 7 bases line up with TRBD1. With V trimmed by 4 bases and J by 6 bases, 17 bases remained unmatched. CDR1 and CDR2 from the germline V gene are KGHDR and SFDVKD. The CDR3 sequence is 17 residues long. As DNA, the CDR3 is TGTGCCACCAGTGAAGGGTTAGGGGGCGCAGATCGGGTCGAGCAGTACTTC. Its protein product is CATSEGLGGADRVEQYF.

The chain has TRBV3-1 and TRBJ2-2, with TRBD2 matching 7 bases. The germline V gene has CDR1 LGHDT and CDR2 YNNKEL (reference sequence). Trimming cost V 5 bases and J 1 base; bases outside gene matches: 7. The CDR3 has 16 amino acids. CDR3 nucleotides: TGTGCCAGCAGCAAGTGGGGGGGAATGAACACCGGGGAGCTGTTTTTT. Translating gives CASSKWGGMNTGELFF.

This clonotype was seen repeatedly, ten times or more. This chain uses TRBV7-9 with TRBJ2-7; 7 bases align to TRBD1. This CDR3 spans 14 amino acids. V lost 10 bases and J lost 4; bases outside the gene matches: 13. CDR1 SEHNR and CDR2 FQNEAQ come from the germline V gene (reference sequence). DNA for the CDR3: TGTGCCACCCAACCTAGGGGGCCGGGGTACGAGCAGTACTTC. Translating gives CATQPRGPGYEQYF. The full variable domain, rest sourced from reference TRBV7-9 and TRBJ2-7, is DTGVSQNPRHKITKRGQNVTFRCDPISEHNRLYWYRQTLGQGPEFLTYFQNEAQLEKSRLLSDRFSAERPKGSFSTLEIQRTEQGDSAMYLCATQPRGPGYEQYFGPGTRLTVT.

This clonotype appeared many times. This chain joins TRBV6-2 or TRBV6-3 and TRBJ2-5; 9 bases are shared with TRBD1. The CDR3 is 19 amino acids. The V and J ends lost 0 bases and 1 base, in that order; junction bases with no gene match: 12. Per germline, CDR1 MNHEY and CDR2 SVGEGT. CDR3 nucleotides: TGTGCCAGCAGTTACTCACCTCGCCTAGGGACAGGGATCCAAGAGACCCAGTACTTC. Translating gives CASSYSPRLGTGIQETQYF.

This clonotype was counted at least ten times. A much larger clone lies one base from this, so it may be a read error. The V and J genes are TRBV15 and TRBJ2-7; no definite D call. CDR1 is LNHNV, CDR2 YYDKDF, per germline (reference sequence). This CDR3 is 14 amino acids long. DNA of the CDR3: TGTGCCACCAGCGGAGATTCTACAGTCTACGAGCAGTACTTC. This gives the protein CATSGDSTVYEQYF.

Remarks on this clonotype: This is likely an artifact of a read error, given a far larger clone one base away. The chain has TRBV5-1 and TRBJ2-3, with no clear D. The CDR3 runs to 16 residues. Per germline, CDR1 SGHRS and CDR2 YFSETQ. This CDR3 is CASSPEQSARANEQLF. The CDR3 DNA is TGCGCCAGCAGCCCCGAACAGTCTGCAAGGGCCAATGAGCAGTTATTC.

The DNA for the CDR3 is TGTGCCAGCTCACCTGGACTAGCGGTTGGGGGCACAGATACGCAGTATTTT. It translates to CASSPGLAVGGTDTQYF. The chain has TRBV18 and TRBJ2-3; 10 bases are shared with TRBD2. J lost 1 base, V lost 3 bases, and 7 bases had no gene match. Germline-derived CDR1 and CDR2 are KGHSH and LQKENI. The CDR3 is 17 amino acids.

This clonotype occurred a few times. The gene calls are TRBV6-1 and TRBJ1-5; 10 bases align to TRBD1. V lost 6 bases, J lost 1 base, and 6 bases stayed unmatched. Germline V lookup: CDR1 MNHNS, CDR2 SASEGT. The CDR3 is 16 amino acids. DNA for the CDR3: TGTGCCAGCAGGAGGGACAGGGGATGGAGCAATCAGCCCCAGCATTTT. This sequence encodes CASRRDRGWSNQPQHF.

This clonotype was seen many times. The V and J genes are TRBV9 and TRBJ2-5; D may match TRBD1 or TRBD2 (6 bases each). V was trimmed by 1 base and J by 5 bases, leaving 15 bases between them. The CDR3 totals 15 residues. The germline gives CDR1 SGDLS, CDR2 YYNGEE. CDR3 bases: TGTGCCAGCAGCGTACTGGGGGGCGGACGGGAGACCCAGTACTTC. It yields the protein CASSVLGGGRETQYF. The entire variable domain, with the rest obtained from reference TRBV9 and TRBJ2-5, is as follows: DSGVTQTPKHLITATGQRVTLRCSPRSGDLSVYWYQQSLDQGLQFLIQYYNGEERAKGNILERFSAQQFPDLHSELNLSSLELGDSALYFCASSVLGGGRETQYFGPGTRLLVL.

This clonotype was detected ten times or more. The chain links TRBV6-1 to TRBJ2-2; TRBD1 aligns across 7 bases. This CDR3 comprises 16 residues. Germline CDR1 and CDR2: MNHNS and SASEGT. The trim removed 7 bases at V and 2 bases at J, leaving 10 bases unmatched. The CDR3 DNA reads as TGTGCCAGCACTGACCCTAGACAGGGAAACACCGGGGAGCTGTTTTTT. It encodes CASTDPRQGNTGELFF.

The V and J genes are TRBV25-1 and TRBJ2-3; D ambiguous. CDR1 is MGHDK, CDR2 SYGVNS, per germline. The CDR3 is 14 residues long. V shed 1 base and J shed 1 base, with 6 bases lying between them. For the CDR3, the DNA is TGTGCCAGCAGTGAATCGTGGGGCACAGATACGCAGTATTTT. Its translation is CASSESWGTDTQYF. The entire variable domain, with the rest obtained from reference TRBV25-1 and TRBJ2-3, is as follows: EADIYQTPRYLVIGTGKKITLECSQTMGHDKMYWYQQDPGMELHLIHYSYGVNSTEKGDLSSESTVSRIRTEHFPLTLESARPSHTSQYLCASSESWGTDTQYFGPGTRLTVL.

About this clonotype itself: Since a much larger clone is just one base distant, this may be a read error. The chain couples TRBV5-4 to TRBJ2-7; perhaps TRBD2 as D (6 bases). The V end lost 2 bases, the J end lost 0 bases, and 24 bases lay between the germline ends. Looked up from germline, CDR1 is SGHNT and CDR2 is YYREEE (reference sequence). The CDR3 totals 19 residues. Here the CDR3 reads CASSLTQRAEGAGSYEQYF. Written as DNA, the CDR3 is TGTGCCAGCAGCTTAACCCAAAGAGCGGAGGGCGCTGGCTCCTACGAGCAGTACTTC.

CDR3 bases: TGTGCCACCAGCCGGGACAGGGTTCTCCGGACCCAGTACTTC. Protein sequence: CATSRDRVLRTQYF. The J gene is TRBJ2-5, the V gene TRBV15, with 9 bases that match TRBD1. V lost 5 bases and J lost 7; bases outside the gene matches: 8. This CDR3 contains 14 residues. Germline lookup yields CDR1 LNHNV and CDR2 YYDKDF (reference sequence).

The genes are TRBV7-6 and TRBJ2-1; 9 bases line up with TRBD1. V gave up 1 base and J gave up 13 bases; unmatched junction bases: 11. CDR1 and CDR2 (germline): SGHVS, FNYEAQ. This CDR3 is 15 amino acids long. The CDR3 DNA reads TGTGCCAGCAGCTTAGGGGGACAGGGCAATCGCGATCAGTTCTTC. Its protein product is CASSLGGQGNRDQFF. Based on the CDR3 plus reference TRBV7-6 and TRBJ2-1, the full variable domain is GAGVSQSPRYKVTKRGQDVALRCDPISGHVSLYWYRQALGQGPEFLTYFNYEAQQDKSGLPNDRFSAERPEGSISTLTIQRTEQRDSAMYRCASSLGGQGNRDQFFGPGTRLTVL.

This clonotype was picked up many times. The chain links TRBV20-1 to TRBJ2-2; D is uncertain. The CDR3 has 14 residues. Trimming pared 6 bases from V and 3 bases from J, leaving 14 bases between. CDR1 is DFQATT, CDR2 SNEGSKA, per germline (reference sequence). The CDR3 DNA follows: TGCAGTGCCGAGCCGGGTTTGGACACCGGGGAGCTGTTTTTT. Protein product: CSAEPGLDTGELFF.